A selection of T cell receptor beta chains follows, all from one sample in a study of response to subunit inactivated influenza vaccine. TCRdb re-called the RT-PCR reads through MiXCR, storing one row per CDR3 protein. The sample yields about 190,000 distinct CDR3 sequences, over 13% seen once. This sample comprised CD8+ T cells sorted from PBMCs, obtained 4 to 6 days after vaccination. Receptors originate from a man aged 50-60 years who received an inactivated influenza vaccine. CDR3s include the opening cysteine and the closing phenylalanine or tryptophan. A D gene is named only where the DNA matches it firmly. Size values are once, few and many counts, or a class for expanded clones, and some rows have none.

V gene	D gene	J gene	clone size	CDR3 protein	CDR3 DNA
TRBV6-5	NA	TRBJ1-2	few	CASSYSRQGHMRLYGYTF	TGTGCCAGCAGTTACTCGCGGCAGGGCCATATGCGCCTCTATGGCTACACCTTC
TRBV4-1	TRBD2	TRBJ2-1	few	CASSQDPPTSASYNEQFF	TGCGCCAGCAGCCAAGATCCCCCTACTAGCGCCTCCTACAATGAGCAGTTCTTC
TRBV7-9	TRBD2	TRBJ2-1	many	CASSLLDGTSPDF	TGTGCCAGCAGCTTACTGGACGGGACTAGCCCGGACTTC
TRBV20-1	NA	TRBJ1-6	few	CSAPRASSNSPLHF	TGCAGTGCTCCCCGGGCCAGCTCGAATTCACCCCTCCACTTT
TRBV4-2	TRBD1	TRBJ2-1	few	CASSQEGTGVYNEQFF	TGTGCCAGCAGCCAAGAAGGGACAGGGGTCTACAATGAGCAGTTCTTC
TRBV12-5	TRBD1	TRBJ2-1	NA	CASGLHTGQAPNEQFF	TGTGCTAGTGGTTTACACACGGGACAGGCTCCCAATGAGCAGTTCTTC
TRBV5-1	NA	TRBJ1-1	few	CASSLVLGLNTEAFF	TGCGCCAGCAGCTTGGTACTGGGCCTGAACACTGAAGCTTTCTTT
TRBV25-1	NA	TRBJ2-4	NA	CASHSLGIQYF	TGTGCCAGCCATAGCTTGGGCATTCAGTACTTC
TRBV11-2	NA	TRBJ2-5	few	CASSLDLGRKGTQYF	TGTGCCAGCAGCTTAGATTTAGGACGCAAGGGGACCCAGTACTTC
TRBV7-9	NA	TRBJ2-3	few	CASSSQNPTDTQYF	TGTGCCAGCAGCTCGCAAAACCCCACAGATACGCAGTATTTT
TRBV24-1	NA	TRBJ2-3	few	CAAGPLDTQYF	TGTGCCGCGGGCCCTCTGGATACGCAGTATTTT
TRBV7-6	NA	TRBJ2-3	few	CASSLITGSDTQYF	TGTGCCAGCAGCTTAATTACAGGGTCGGATACGCAGTATTTT
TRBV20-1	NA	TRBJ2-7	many	CSARGTNSGAYEQYF	TGCAGTGCTAGAGGGACAAATTCAGGTGCTTACGAGCAGTACTTC